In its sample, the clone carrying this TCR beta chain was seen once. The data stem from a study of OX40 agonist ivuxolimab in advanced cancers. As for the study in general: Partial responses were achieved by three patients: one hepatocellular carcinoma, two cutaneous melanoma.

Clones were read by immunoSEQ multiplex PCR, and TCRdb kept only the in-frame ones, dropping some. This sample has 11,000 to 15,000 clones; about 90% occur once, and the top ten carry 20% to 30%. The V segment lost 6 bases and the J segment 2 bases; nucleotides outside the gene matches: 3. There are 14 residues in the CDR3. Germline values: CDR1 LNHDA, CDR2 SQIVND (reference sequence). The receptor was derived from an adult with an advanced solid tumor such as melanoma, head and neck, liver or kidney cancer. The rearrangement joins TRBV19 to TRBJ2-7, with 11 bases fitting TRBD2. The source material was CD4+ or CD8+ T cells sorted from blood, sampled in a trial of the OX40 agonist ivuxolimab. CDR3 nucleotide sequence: TGTGCCAGTAGCGGGACTAGCGGTACCTACGAGCAGTACTTC. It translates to CASSGTSGTYEQYF.